The present T cell receptor beta chain was sequenced within a study of CD8+ T cells in alopecia areata. After removal of 3 bases from V and 3 bases from J, the junction contained 4 bases not matched to a gene. The CDR3 length is 15 residues. Germline V gene sequence: CDR1 PRHDT, CDR2 FYEKMQ (reference sequence). Following RNA extraction, reverse transcription yielded cDNA that acted as the sequencing template. Only in-frame clones appear in the TCRdb table, and some are missing; sequencing was by immunoSEQ multiplex PCR. The sample contains about 110,000 clones, approximately 63% of which appear only once.

The chain is built from TRBV13 and TRBJ2-3, with 9 nucleotides matching TRBD2. The sequenced sample consisted of CD8+ T cells sorted from blood. This TCR came from a human donor in good health. CDR3 sequence reads: CASSLAGGRTDTQYF. The CDR3, as DNA: TGTGCCAGCAGCTTGGCGGGGGGGCGAACAGATACGCAGTATTTT.